The present T cell receptor (beta chain) was sequenced within a study of blood T cell repertoires in COVID-19. As for the study in general: Material from acute and convalescent COVID-19 was sourced from the United States, Italy and Spain. Sources were T cells, B-cell-depleted T cells, or PBMCs; the material itself was cDNA or gDNA.

Authors' analysis steps: Using reference gene primer amplification, nucleated cell counts were estimated. The table came from immunoSEQ multiplex PCR; TCRdb's copy has only in-frame clones and leaves some out. V and J calls plus clone size are reproduced from that table; the DNA served to infer D and trimming. Here the sample spans some 58,000 clones, roughly 87% being singletons. This CDR3 is 12 amino acids long. V gave up 4 bases and J gave up 9 bases; unmatched junction bases: 7. Per germline, CDR1 SGDLS and CDR2 YYNGEE. Sequenced input: peripheral blood. This chain connects TRBV9 to TRBJ2-7; 7 nucleotides align to TRBD1. This TCR derives from a man aged 50 to 60 with active COVID-19. The CDR3 region is CASSTLTGAQYF. The DNA of the CDR3 is TGTGCCAGCAGCACTCTAACAGGGGCGCAGTACTTC. The variable domain in full, with the rest retrieved from reference TRBV9 and TRBJ2-7, is DSGVTQTPKHLITATGQRVTLRCSPRSGDLSVYWYQQSLDQGLQFLIQYYNGEERAKGNILERFSAQQFPDLHSELNLSSLELGDSALYFCASSTLTGAQYFGPGTRLTVT.